The present T cell receptor beta chain was sequenced within a study of cytomegalovirus exposure and HLA in healthy donors. Regarding the study as a whole: Subsequent analysis found a tendency for first-cohort TCR clusters to co-occur within the 110 or so validation repertoires. Rarity held for most TCR sequences, but there were some public TCRs that occurred in many donors. Cytomegalovirus status, reportedly, was diagnosed with high specificity and sensitivity by the classifier. Cytomegalovirus association was assigned to around 150 TCR beta chains.

This table comes from immunoSEQ multiplex PCR, and its TCRdb copy is limited to in-frame clones, with some not included. Of 250,000 to 400,000 clones listed, nearly 90% are singletons. Turning to this clone: Its antigen is as yet unknown.

Germline assignment: CDR1 SQVTM and CDR2 ANQGSEA. The CDR3 has 14 amino acids. V lost 3 bases, J lost 5 bases, and 13 bases lay in between. The source is a young man in good health and CMV-seronegative. This chain links TRBV29-1 with TRBJ2-2; D might be TRBD1 (6 bases). Specimen: PBMCs. The CDR3 is CSVERDIGTGELFF. DNA for the CDR3: TGCAGCGTTGAGAGGGACATTGGTACCGGGGAGCTGTTTTTT.